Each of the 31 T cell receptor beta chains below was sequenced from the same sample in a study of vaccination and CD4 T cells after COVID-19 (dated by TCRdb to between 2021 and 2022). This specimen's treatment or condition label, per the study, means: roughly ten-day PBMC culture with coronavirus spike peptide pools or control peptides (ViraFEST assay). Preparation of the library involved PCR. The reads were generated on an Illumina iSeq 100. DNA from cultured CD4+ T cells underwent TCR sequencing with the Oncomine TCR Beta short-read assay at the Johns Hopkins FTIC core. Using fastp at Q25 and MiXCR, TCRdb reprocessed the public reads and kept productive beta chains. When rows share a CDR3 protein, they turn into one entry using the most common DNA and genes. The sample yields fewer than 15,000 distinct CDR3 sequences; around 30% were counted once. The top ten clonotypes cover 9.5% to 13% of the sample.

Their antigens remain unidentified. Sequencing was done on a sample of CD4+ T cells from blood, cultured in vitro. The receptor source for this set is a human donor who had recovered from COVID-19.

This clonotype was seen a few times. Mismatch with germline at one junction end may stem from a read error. The CDR3 reads CASSPDYRGEQCF. The CDR3 bases are TGTGCCAGCAGTCCTGACTACCGAGGGGAGCAGTGCTTC. This chain links TRBV25-1 with TRBJ2-7; D assignment may be TRBD1 or TRBD2 (5 bases each). The CDR3 sequence is 13 residues long. Per germline, CDR1 MGHDK and CDR2 SYGVNS.

This CDR3 is CSARVLAGILRETQYF. The CDR3 DNA reads TGCAGTGCTAGGGTTCTAGCGGGGATTCTGCGGGAGACCCAGTACTTC. The V and J genes are TRBV20-1 and TRBJ2-5; 9 nucleotides align to TRBD2. This CDR3 contains 16 residues. After removal of 3 bases from V and 5 bases from J, the junction contained 13 bases not matched to a gene. Germline CDR1 reads DFQATT; CDR2 reads SNEGSKA (reference sequence).

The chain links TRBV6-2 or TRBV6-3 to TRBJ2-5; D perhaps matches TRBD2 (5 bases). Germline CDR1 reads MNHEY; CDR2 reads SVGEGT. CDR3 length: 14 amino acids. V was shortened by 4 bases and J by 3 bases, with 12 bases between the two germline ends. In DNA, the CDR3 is TGTGCCAGCAGTTTGACTACCCTTGAAGAGACCCAGTACTTC. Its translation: CASSLTTLEETQYF.

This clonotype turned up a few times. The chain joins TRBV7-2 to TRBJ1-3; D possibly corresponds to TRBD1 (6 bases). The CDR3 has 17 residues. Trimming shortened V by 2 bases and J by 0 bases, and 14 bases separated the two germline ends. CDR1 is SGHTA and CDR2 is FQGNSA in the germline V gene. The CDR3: CASSLLEGGLSGNTIYF. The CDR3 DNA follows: TGTGCCAGCAGCTTACTAGAGGGGGGCCTCTCTGGAAACACCATATATTTT.

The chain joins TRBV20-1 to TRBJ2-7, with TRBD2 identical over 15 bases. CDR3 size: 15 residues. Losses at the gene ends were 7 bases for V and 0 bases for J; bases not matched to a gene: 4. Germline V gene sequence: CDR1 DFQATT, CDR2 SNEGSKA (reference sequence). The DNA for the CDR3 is TGCAGTGTCGGGACTAGCGGGAGGAACTCCTACGAGCAGTACTTC. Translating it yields CSVGTSGRNSYEQYF.

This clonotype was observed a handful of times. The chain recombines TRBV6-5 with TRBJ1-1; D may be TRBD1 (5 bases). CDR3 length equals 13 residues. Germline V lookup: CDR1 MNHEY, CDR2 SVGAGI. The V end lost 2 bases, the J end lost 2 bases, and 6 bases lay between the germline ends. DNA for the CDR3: TGTGCCAGCAGTTACGGGGGTAACACTGAAGCTTTCTTT. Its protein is CASSYGGNTEAFF.

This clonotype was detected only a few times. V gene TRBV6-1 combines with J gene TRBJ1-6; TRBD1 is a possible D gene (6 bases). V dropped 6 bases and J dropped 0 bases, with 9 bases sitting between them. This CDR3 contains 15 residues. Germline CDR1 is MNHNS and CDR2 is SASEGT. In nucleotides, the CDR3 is TGTGCCAGCAGAGGGGGTAGCTCCTATAATTCACCCCTCCACTTT. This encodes CASRGGSSYNSPLHF.

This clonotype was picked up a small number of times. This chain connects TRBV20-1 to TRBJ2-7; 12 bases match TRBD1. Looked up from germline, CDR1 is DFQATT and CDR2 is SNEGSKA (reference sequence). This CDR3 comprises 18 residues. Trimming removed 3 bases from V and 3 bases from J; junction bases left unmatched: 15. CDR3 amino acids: CSASRRDRGRLAGYEQYF. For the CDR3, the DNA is TGCAGTGCTAGCCGCCGGGACAGGGGGCGGTTGGCCGGCTACGAGCAGTACTTC.

The CDR3 region has the DNA TGCGCCAGCAGACGACTAGCGGGATTTAGCACAGATACGCAGTATTTT. Protein: CASRRLAGFSTDTQYF. V gene TRBV5-1 combines with J gene TRBJ2-3; TRBD2 matches at 11 bases. Germline lookup yields CDR1 SGHRS and CDR2 YFSETQ. There are 16 residues in the CDR3. V shed 5 bases and J 0 bases; nucleotides not matched to a gene: 5. Based on the CDR3 plus reference TRBV5-1 and TRBJ2-3, the full variable domain is KAGVTQTPRYLIKTRGQQVTLSCSPISGHRSVSWYQQTPGQGLQFLFEYFSETQRNKGNFPGRFSGRQFSNSRSEMNVSTLELGDSALYLCASRRLAGFSTDTQYFGPGTRLTVL.

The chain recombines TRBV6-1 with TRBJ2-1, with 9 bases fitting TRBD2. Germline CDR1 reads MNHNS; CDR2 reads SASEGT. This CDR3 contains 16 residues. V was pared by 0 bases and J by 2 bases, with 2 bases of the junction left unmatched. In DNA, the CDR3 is TGTGCCAGCAGTGAAGCGGGACTAGCAGCCTACAATGAGCAGTTCTTC. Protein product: CASSEAGLAAYNEQFF.

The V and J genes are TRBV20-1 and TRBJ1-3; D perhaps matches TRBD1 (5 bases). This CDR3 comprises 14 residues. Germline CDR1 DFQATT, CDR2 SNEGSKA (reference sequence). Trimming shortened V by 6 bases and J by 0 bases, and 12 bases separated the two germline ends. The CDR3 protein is CSAPIRDSGNTIYF. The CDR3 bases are TGCAGTGCGCCCATCAGGGACTCTGGAAACACCATATATTTT.

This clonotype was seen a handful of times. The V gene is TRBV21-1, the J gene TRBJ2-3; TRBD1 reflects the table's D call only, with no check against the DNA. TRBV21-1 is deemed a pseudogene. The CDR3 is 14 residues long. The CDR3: CASSRTLRTDTQYF. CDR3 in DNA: TGTGCCAGCTCTAGGACACTCAGGACAGATACGCAGTATTTT.

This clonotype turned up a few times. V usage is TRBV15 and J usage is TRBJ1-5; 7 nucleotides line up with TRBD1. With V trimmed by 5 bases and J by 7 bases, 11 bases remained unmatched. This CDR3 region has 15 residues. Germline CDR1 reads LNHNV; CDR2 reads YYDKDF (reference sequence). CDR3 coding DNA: TGTGCCACCAGCGCCAACAGGGGCCGGAGGCAGCCCCAGCATTTT. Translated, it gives CATSANRGRRQPQHF.

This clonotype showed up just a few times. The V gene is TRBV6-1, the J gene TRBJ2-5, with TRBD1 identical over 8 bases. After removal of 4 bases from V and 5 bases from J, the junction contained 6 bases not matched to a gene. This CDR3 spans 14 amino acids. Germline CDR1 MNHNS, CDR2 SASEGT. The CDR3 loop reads CASSVDRGVETQYF. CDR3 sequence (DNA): TGTGCCAGCAGTGTTGACAGGGGTGTGGAGACCCAGTACTTC.

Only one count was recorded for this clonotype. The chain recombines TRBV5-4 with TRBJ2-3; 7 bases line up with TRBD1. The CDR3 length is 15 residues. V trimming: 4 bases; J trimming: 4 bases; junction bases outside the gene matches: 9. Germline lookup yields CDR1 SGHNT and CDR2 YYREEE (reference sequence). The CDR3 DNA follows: TGTGCCAGCAGCCTACGGGACAGATCTGCAGATACGCAGTATTTT. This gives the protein CASSLRDRSADTQYF.

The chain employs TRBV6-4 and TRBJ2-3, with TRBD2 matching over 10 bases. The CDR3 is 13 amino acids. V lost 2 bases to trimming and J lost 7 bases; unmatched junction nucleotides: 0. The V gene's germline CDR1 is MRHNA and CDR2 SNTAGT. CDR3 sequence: CASSDTSGNTQYF. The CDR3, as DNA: TGTGCCAGCAGTGACACTAGCGGGAATACGCAGTATTTT.

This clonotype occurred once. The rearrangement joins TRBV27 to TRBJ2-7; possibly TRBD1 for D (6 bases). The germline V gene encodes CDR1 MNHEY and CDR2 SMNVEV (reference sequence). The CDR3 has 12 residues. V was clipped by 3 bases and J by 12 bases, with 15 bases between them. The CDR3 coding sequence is TGTGCCAGCAGTTTTTCCGCAGGGGTCGTGTACTTC. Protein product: CASSFSAGVVYF.

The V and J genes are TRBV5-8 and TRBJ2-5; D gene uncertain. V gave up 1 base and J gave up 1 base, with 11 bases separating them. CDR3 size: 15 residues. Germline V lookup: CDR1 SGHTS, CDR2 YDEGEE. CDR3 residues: CASSLYRVRQETQYF. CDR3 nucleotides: TGTGCCAGCAGCTTGTATCGAGTTCGCCAAGAGACCCAGTACTTC.

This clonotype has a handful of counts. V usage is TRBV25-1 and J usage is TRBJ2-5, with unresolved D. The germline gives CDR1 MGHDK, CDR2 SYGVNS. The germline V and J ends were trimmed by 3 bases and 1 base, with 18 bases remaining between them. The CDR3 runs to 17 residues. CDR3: CASSDLGKGPAQETQYF. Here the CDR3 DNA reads TGTGCCAGCAGTGACTTGGGAAAGGGCCCTGCCCAAGAGACCCAGTACTTC.

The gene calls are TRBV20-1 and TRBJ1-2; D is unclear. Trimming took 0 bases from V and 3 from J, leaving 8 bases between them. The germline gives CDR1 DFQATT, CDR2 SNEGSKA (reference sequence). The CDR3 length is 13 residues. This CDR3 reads CSARDFAHYGYTF. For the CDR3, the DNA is TGCAGTGCTAGAGATTTCGCCCACTATGGCTACACCTTC.

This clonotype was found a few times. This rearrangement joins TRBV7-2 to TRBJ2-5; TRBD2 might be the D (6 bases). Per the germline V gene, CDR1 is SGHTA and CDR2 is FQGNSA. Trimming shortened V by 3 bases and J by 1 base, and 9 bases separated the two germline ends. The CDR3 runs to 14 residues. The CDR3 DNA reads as TGTGCCAGCAGCTTCCCGGGACTCCAAGAGACCCAGTACTTC. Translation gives CASSFPGLQETQYF.

The CDR3 DNA reads as TGCAGTGCTCGAGGCCCACTAGCGGGAGTGCGAGTTATCGAGCAGTACTTC. Its protein is CSARGPLAGVRVIEQYF. The chain links TRBV20-1 to TRBJ2-7, with TRBD2 matching 11 bases. With 5 bases clipped from V and 6 bases from J, the junction kept 18 bases outside the gene matches. The CDR3 runs to 17 residues. Per the germline V gene, CDR1 is DFQATT and CDR2 is SNEGSKA (reference sequence).

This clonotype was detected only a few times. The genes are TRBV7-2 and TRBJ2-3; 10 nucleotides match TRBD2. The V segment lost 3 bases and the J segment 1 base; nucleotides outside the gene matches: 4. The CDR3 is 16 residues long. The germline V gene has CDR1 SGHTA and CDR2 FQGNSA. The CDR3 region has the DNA TGTGCCAGCAGCTTTACTAGCGGGGCCCGCACAGATACGCAGTATTTT. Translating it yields CASSFTSGARTDTQYF.

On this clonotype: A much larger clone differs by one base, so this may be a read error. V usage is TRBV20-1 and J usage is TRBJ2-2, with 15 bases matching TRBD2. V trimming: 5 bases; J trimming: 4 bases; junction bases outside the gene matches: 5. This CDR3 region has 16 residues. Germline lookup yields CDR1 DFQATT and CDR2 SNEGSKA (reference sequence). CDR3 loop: CSAPRTSGRATGELFF. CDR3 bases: TGCAGTGCTCCAAGGACTAGCGGGAGGGCCACCGGGGAGCTGTTTTTT.

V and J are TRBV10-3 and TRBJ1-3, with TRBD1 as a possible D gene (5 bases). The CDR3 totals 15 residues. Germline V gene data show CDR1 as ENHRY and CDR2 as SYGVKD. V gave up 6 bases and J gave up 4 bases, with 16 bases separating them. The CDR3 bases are TGTGCCATCAGCGCGGGAGGGACGAGGGGAAACACCATATATTTT. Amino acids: CAISAGGTRGNTIYF.

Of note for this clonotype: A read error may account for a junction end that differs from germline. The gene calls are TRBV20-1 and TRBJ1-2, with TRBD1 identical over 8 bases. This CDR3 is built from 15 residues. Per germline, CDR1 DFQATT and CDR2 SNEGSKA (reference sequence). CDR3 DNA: TGCAGTGCTAGACCCCCTGGACAGGGAAAACATGGCCACACCTTC. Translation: CSARPPGQGKHGHTF.

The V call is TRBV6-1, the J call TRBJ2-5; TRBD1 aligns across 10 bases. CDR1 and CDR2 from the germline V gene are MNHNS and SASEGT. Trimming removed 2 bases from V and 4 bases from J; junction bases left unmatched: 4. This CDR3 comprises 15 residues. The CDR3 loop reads CASSEWGQGRETQYF. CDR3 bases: TGTGCCAGCAGTGAATGGGGACAGGGGAGAGAGACCCAGTACTTC.

CDR3 nucleotides: TGCGCCAGCAGACTGGACAGTAGCAATCAGCCCCAGCATTTT. It is translated as CASRLDSSNQPQHF. V usage is TRBV5-1 and J usage is TRBJ1-5, with D possibly matching TRBD1 (6 bases). V was shortened by 5 bases and J by 0 bases, with 9 bases between the two germline ends. From germline, CDR1 is SGHRS and CDR2 YFSETQ. This CDR3 comprises 14 residues. Combining the CDR3 with reference TRBV5-1 and TRBJ1-5 gives the whole variable domain KAGVTQTPRYLIKTRGQQVTLSCSPISGHRSVSWYQQTPGQGLQFLFEYFSETQRNKGNFPGRFSGRQFSNSRSEMNVSTLELGDSALYLCASRLDSSNQPQHFGDGTRLSIL.

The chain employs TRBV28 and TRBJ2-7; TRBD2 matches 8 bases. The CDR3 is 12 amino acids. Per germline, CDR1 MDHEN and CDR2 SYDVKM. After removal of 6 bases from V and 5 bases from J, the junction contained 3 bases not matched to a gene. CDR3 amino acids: CASSLSGNEQYF. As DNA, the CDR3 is TGTGCCAGCAGCCTTAGCGGGAACGAGCAGTACTTC.

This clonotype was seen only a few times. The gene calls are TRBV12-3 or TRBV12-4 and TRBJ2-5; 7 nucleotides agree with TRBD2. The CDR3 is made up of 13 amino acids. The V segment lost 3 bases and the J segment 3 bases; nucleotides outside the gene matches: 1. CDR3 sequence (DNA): TGTGCCAGCAGTTTTCGGGGGGAAGAGACCCAGTACTTC. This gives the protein CASSFRGEETQYF.

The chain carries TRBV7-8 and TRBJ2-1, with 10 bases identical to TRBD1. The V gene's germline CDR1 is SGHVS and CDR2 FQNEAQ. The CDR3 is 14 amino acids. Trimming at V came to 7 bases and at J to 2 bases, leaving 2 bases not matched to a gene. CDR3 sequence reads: CASNGQGAYNEQFF. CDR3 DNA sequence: TGTGCCAGCAACGGACAGGGGGCCTACAATGAGCAGTTCTTC.